This T cell receptor beta chain appears in the sequencing data of a study of cytomegalovirus exposure and HLA in healthy donors. CDR1 is GTSNPN and CDR2 is SVGIG in the germline V gene (reference sequence). With V trimmed by 3 bases and J by 5 bases, 8 bases remained unmatched. This CDR3 is 14 amino acids long. Generated by immunoSEQ multiplex PCR, the TCRdb table keeps only in-frame clones and is missing some. This sample yields over 150,000 clones, of which around 84% are seen a single time; more than 15% belongs to the top ten. The source of this sequence is a man between 18 and 35 years old in good health and CMV-seropositive. Material for sequencing was PBMCs. The chain employs TRBV30 and TRBJ2-5, with 8 bases matching TRBD2. CDR3 nucleotides: TGTGCCTGGAGACCCGCGGGGGGCCGGGAGACCCAGTACTTC. Amino acids: CAWRPAGGRETQYF.